The 10 T cell receptor beta chains listed next were all sequenced from one sample in a study of Ad26.COV2.S vaccination and SARS-CoV-2 variants. Method: immunoSEQ multiplex PCR; TCRdb's copy keeps in-frame clones and lacks some. The sample carries around 250,000 clones, 70% to 90% recorded once. The treatment is: 19 received Ad26.COV2.S at low or high dose, single or two shots; 5 received placebo; per-sample allocation not given. Sample collection was performed on day 63 after the first vaccine or placebo injection. Specimen: peripheral blood, collected in a trial of Ad26.COV2.S vaccine versus placebo. Receptor source: a person aged 18 to 59 who received the Ad26.COV2.S COVID-19 vaccine or a placebo.

The chain couples TRBV27 to TRBJ1-4; weak D call: TRBD1 (6 bases). CDR1 is MNHEY and CDR2 is SMNVEV in the germline V gene (reference sequence). The length of the CDR3 is 15 residues. The germline V and J ends were trimmed by 3 bases and 5 bases, with 13 bases remaining between them. Written as DNA, the CDR3 is TGTGCCAGCAGTTTGAAGGGGGGGCCGAATGAAAAACTGTTTTTT. Its protein is CASSLKGGPNEKLFF.

This clone was seen only a few times. V and J are TRBV11-2 and TRBJ2-7; 7 positions agree with TRBD2. Looked up from germline, CDR1 is SGHAT and CDR2 is FQNNGV. V gave up 1 base and J gave up 0 bases; unmatched junction bases: 9. This CDR3 has 17 residues. Here the CDR3 DNA reads TGTGCCAGCAGCTTAGGCACGGGGGGTTTAAGCTCCTACGAGCAGTACTTC. This codes for CASSLGTGGLSSYEQYF.

V and J are TRBV11-3 and TRBJ2-1; 9 nucleotides agree with TRBD2. The CDR3 consists of 17 residues. The V gene's germline CDR1 is SGHNT and CDR2 YENEEA. Trimming took 1 base from V and 7 from J; bases not matched to a gene: 11. The CDR3 loop reads CASSLGLAGMGLNEQFF. DNA of the CDR3: TGTGCCAGCAGCTTAGGGCTAGCGGGAATGGGGTTGAATGAGCAGTTCTTC.

This rearrangement joins TRBV14 to TRBJ1-2; 11 bases are a match to TRBD1. The germline V gene encodes CDR1 SGHDN and CDR2 FVKESK. J gave up 4 bases and V 5 bases, and 3 bases lay outside the gene matches. This CDR3 comprises 14 residues. CDR3 sequence: CASSSGQGGYGYTF. The CDR3 region has the DNA TGTGCCAGCAGCTCGGGACAGGGGGGCTATGGCTACACCTTC.

V usage is TRBV12-3 or TRBV12-4 and J usage is TRBJ2-7, with no clear D. V gave up 1 base and J gave up 3 bases, with 4 bases separating them. The CDR3 totals 12 residues. The CDR3 DNA sequence: TGTGCCAGCAGTTTAGAGGGCTACGAGCAGTACTTC. Translated, it gives CASSLEGYEQYF.

The chain uses TRBV7-9 and TRBJ1-1, with D perhaps TRBD1 (5 bases). V was pared by 4 bases and J by 10 bases, with 13 bases between. CDR1 is SEHNR and CDR2 is FQNEAQ in the germline V gene (reference sequence). The CDR3 extends over 12 amino acids. The CDR3 DNA reads TGTGCCAGCAGCTCCCCGGCAGGGCTAGCTTTCTTT. Its protein product is CASSSPAGLAFF.

The chain carries TRBV9 and TRBJ2-1; 10 bases fit TRBD2. V trimming: 5 bases; J trimming: 4 bases; junction bases outside the gene matches: 9. The CDR3 runs to 16 residues. Germline CDR1 SGDLS, CDR2 YYNGEE. The CDR3 is CASSGGRTSGYNEQFF. DNA of the CDR3: TGTGCCAGCAGTGGTGGGAGGACTAGCGGATACAATGAGCAGTTCTTC.

The rearrangement joins TRBV19 to TRBJ1-2, with D unresolved. CDR1 and CDR2 from the germline V gene are LNHDA and SQIVND (reference sequence). CDR3 length: 16 residues. The V gene lost 3 bases and the J gene lost 4 bases, with 18 bases spanning the gap. The CDR3 DNA follows: TGTGCCAGTAGTATGAGCTGGAAACCTTTCTCCTATGGCTACACCTTC. This gives the protein CASSMSWKPFSYGYTF.

This clone was counted once. The genes are TRBV7-2 and TRBJ2-3; tentative D call: TRBD2 (5 bases). Germline values: CDR1 SGHTA, CDR2 FQGNSA. The CDR3 runs to 13 residues. V lost 5 bases and J lost 0, with 6 bases in between. In nucleotides, the CDR3 is TGTGCCAGCAGCCGACTAAGCACAGATACGCAGTATTTT. Its protein product is CASSRLSTDTQYF.

The rearrangement links TRBV5-4 to TRBJ2-7, with no clear D. CDR1 and CDR2 from the germline V gene are SGHNT and YYREEE (reference sequence). Trimming cost V 0 bases and J 2 bases, with 9 bases left between them. The CDR3 consists of 14 residues. CDR3 sequence reads: CASSLVGAAYEQYV. The CDR3 bases are TGTGCCAGCAGCTTGGTCGGCGCCGCCTACGAGCAGTACGTC.